The rows below give T cell receptor beta chains drawn from one sample of a study of blood T cell repertoires in COVID-19. Profiling relied on immunoSEQ multiplex PCR, and the TCRdb table lists in-frame clones only, not all of them. The sample holds approximately 450,000 clones; roughly 85% are singletons and the top ten take approximately 2%. Input material: PBMCs or T cells enriched from blood (not recorded which). All receptors derive from a woman under 30 with acute COVID-19. Each CDR3 is given with its conserved first and last residue. A D gene is named only where the DNA matches it firmly. Expanded clones are given a class, and other clones once, few, many or no size at all.

size: NA; V: TRBV19; D: NA; J: TRBJ2-5; CDR3: CASSYGLQETQYF; DNA: TGTGCCAGTAGTTACGGACTTCAAGAGACCCAGTACTTC
size: once; V: TRBV7-3; D: TRBD1; J: TRBJ1-1; CDR3: CASSLTGGQGAGAFF; DNA: TGTGCCAGCAGCTTAACCGGGGGACAGGGCGCTGGAGCTTTCTTT
size: NA; V: TRBV7-9; D: TRBD1; J: TRBJ2-1; CDR3: CASSLVGDRNNEQFF; DNA: TGTGCCAGCAGCTTAGTTGGGGACAGGAACAATGAGCAGTTCTTC
size: NA; V: TRBV6-5; D: NA; J: TRBJ1-3; CDR3: CASRTRLSGNTIYF; DNA: TGTGCCAGCAGGACACGTCTCTCTGGAAACACCATATATTTT
size: NA; V: TRBV11-2; D: NA; J: TRBJ1-1; CDR3: CASSLSPVSNTEAFF; DNA: TGTGCCAGCAGCTTATCGCCAGTGTCGAACACTGAAGCTTTCTTT
size: NA; V: TRBV6-5; D: TRBD1; J: TRBJ2-1; CDR3: CASRTRQGYNEQFF; DNA: TGTGCCAGCAGAACCAGACAGGGGTACAATGAGCAGTTCTTC
size: NA; V: TRBV7-9; D: NA; J: TRBJ1-4; CDR3: CASGGVTNEKLFF; DNA: TGTGCCAGCGGGGGGGTGACTAATGAAAAACTGTTTTTT
size: NA; V: TRBV6-2/TRBV6-3; D: TRBD1; J: TRBJ1-2; CDR3: CASSRQGVHGYTF; DNA: TGTGCCAGCAGTCGACAGGGGGTACATGGCTACACCTTC
size: NA; V: TRBV7-2; D: TRBD2; J: TRBJ2-7; CDR3: CASSSASGSAYEQYF; DNA: TGTGCCAGCAGCTCCGCTAGCGGGAGCGCCTACGAGCAGTACTTC
size: once; V: TRBV10-1; D: TRBD1; J: TRBJ1-4; CDR3: CASVSGTVNEKLFF; DNA: TGCGCCAGCGTCTCCGGGACAGTGAATGAAAAACTGTTTTTT
size: NA; V: TRBV4-1; D: NA; J: TRBJ2-1; CDR3: CASSQIKSSYNEQFF; DNA: TGCGCCAGCAGCCAGATAAAGAGCTCCTACAATGAGCAGTTCTTC
size: NA; V: TRBV14; D: NA; J: TRBJ2-7; CDR3: CASSQASSYEQYF; DNA: TGTGCCAGCAGCCAAGCGTCTTCCTACGAGCAGTACTTC
size: NA; V: TRBV27; D: TRBD1; J: TRBJ1-2; CDR3: CASSTRTGGLQGGYTF; DNA: TGTGCCAGCAGTACTCGGACAGGGGGCCTTCAGGGTGGCTACACCTTC
size: NA; V: TRBV28; D: TRBD2; J: TRBJ2-5; CDR3: CASSQGLAGTQYF; DNA: TGTGCCAGCAGCCAGGGACTAGCTGGGACCCAGTACTTC